Presented here are 13 T cell receptor beta chains from one specimen sequenced in a study of early T cells in non-severe SARS-CoV-2 infection. TCRdb itself ran the 5' RACE reads through MiXCR, one entry per CDR3 protein. The profile covers roughly 57,000 distinct CDR3 sequences, with around 13% appearing a single time and about 1.4% taken by the ten largest. Sequencing used whole blood. These receptors were collected from an adult who was a healthcare worker with PCR-confirmed SARS-CoV-2 infection or an uninfected control (not recorded which).

To note about this clonotype: Since a much larger clone is just one base distant, this may be a read error. No conserved phenylalanine or tryptophan ends this CDR3, so it is likely a read error. The genes are TRBV19 and TRBJ2-3, with D possibly being TRBD1 (6 bases). Germline CDR1 LNHDA, CDR2 SQIVND (reference sequence). The CDR3 runs 15 residues. Trimming took off 9 bases at V and 1 base at J, with 17 bases between the two ends. CDR3 in DNA: TGTGCCAGCCGGGACACCTATGGGGGCACAGATACGCAGTATTTG. Protein product: CASRDTYGGTDTQYL.

This clonotype was found many times. V gene TRBV27 combines with J gene TRBJ1-2; 8 bases match TRBD1. V trimming: 4 bases; J trimming: 6 bases; junction bases outside the gene matches: 19. The CDR3 has 18 residues. In germline, CDR1 is MNHEY, CDR2 SMNVEV (reference sequence). CDR3 region: CASSSHLPTGANRNGYTF. The CDR3 coding sequence is TGTGCCAGCAGTTCCCACCTCCCGACAGGGGCTAACCGGAATGGCTACACCTTC.

In this sample, this clonotype turned up a few times. The V call is TRBV7-9, the J call TRBJ1-1; D unclear. Germline CDR1 is SEHNR and CDR2 is FQNEAQ (reference sequence). The V end was cut by 5 bases, the J end by 1 base, with 8 bases between. The CDR3 runs 13 residues. Here the CDR3 reads CASSGNWNTEAFF. Here the CDR3 DNA reads TGTGCCAGCAGCGGTAACTGGAACACTGAAGCTTTCTTT. Drawing the rest from reference TRBV7-9 and TRBJ1-1, the complete variable domain is DTGVSQNPRHKITKRGQNVTFRCDPISEHNRLYWYRQTLGQGPEFLTYFQNEAQLEKSRLLSDRFSAERPKGSFSTLEIQRTEQGDSAMYLCASSGNWNTEAFFGQGTRLTVV.

The V call is TRBV7-8, the J call TRBJ2-5, with 9 bases aligning to TRBD2. CDR1 is SGHVS, CDR2 FQNEAQ, per germline. The V and J ends lost 7 bases and 1 base, in that order; junction bases with no gene match: 7. The CDR3 is made up of 15 amino acids. The CDR3 DNA reads as TGTGCCAGCAATGACCAGCGGGGGGCCCAAGAGACCCAGTACTTC. It yields the protein CASNDQRGAQETQYF.

This sequence joins TRBV29-1 and TRBJ2-5; possibly TRBD2 for D (5 bases). The length of the CDR3 is 13 residues. Per germline, CDR1 SQVTM and CDR2 ANQGSEA. V was shortened by 1 base and J by 5 bases, with 11 bases between the two germline ends. CDR3 region: CSVEAGRGETQYF. In nucleotides, the CDR3 is TGCAGCGTTGAAGCGGGGAGAGGGGAGACCCAGTACTTC.

The chain is built from TRBV3-1 and TRBJ2-3; D is ambiguous. Trimming left V 0 bases short and J 6 bases short, with 10 bases between. Germline-derived CDR1 and CDR2 are LGHDT and YNNKEL (reference sequence). This CDR3 is built from 14 residues. This CDR3 is CASSQDDSLDTQYF. The DNA for the CDR3 is TGTGCCAGCAGCCAAGATGATTCCCTCGATACGCAGTATTTT.

This chain uses TRBV6-1 with TRBJ2-7; 8 bases are a match to TRBD1. The CDR3 sequence is 15 residues long. V lost 6 bases to trimming and J lost 2 bases; unmatched junction nucleotides: 9. Germline V gives CDR1 MNHNS, CDR2 SASEGT. CDR3 in amino acids: CASSVRTGLPYEQYF. The CDR3, as DNA: TGTGCCAGCAGCGTTAGGACAGGGTTGCCCTACGAGCAGTACTTC.

In its sample, this clonotype is medium-sized. CDR3 nucleotides: TGCGCCAGCAGCCAAGAGTGGTATGGTCAGGGGGGGTACGAGCAGTACTTC. The encoded protein is CASSQEWYGQGGYEQYF. The chain is built from TRBV4-3 and TRBJ2-7; tentatively, D is TRBD1 or TRBD2 (7 bases each). Looked up from germline, CDR1 is LGHNA and CDR2 is YSLEER. The CDR3 has 17 residues. V dropped 0 bases and J dropped 4 bases, with 19 bases sitting between them.

The chain couples TRBV5-1 to TRBJ1-3, with D tentatively TRBD1 (6 bases). Trimming stripped 4 bases from V and 4 bases from J, with 18 bases between. CDR3 length equals 16 residues. Germline-derived CDR1 and CDR2 are SGHRS and YFSETQ. This CDR3 is CASSTQPRGEGNTIYF. The CDR3 DNA reads TGCGCCAGCAGCACCCAGCCCAGGGGTGAAGGAAACACCATATATTTT.

This chain connects TRBV7-9 to TRBJ1-3, with TRBD1 as a possible D gene (5 bases). Trimming shortened V by 6 bases and J by 4 bases, and 16 bases separated the two germline ends. Per germline, CDR1 SEHNR and CDR2 FQNEAQ (reference sequence). CDR3 size: 15 residues. CDR3 in DNA: TGTGCCAGCAGGTTAATAGGGGCCGGCGGAAACACCATATATTTT. It codes for CASRLIGAGGNTIYF. The full variable domain, with the rest looked up from reference TRBV7-9 and TRBJ1-3, is DTGVSQNPRHKITKRGQNVTFRCDPISEHNRLYWYRQTLGQGPEFLTYFQNEAQLEKSRLLSDRFSAERPKGSFSTLEIQRTEQGDSAMYLCASRLIGAGGNTIYFGEGSWLTVV.

This clonotype has ten or more counts. This chain joins TRBV7-9 and TRBJ2-5, with 8 bases lining up with TRBD2. The V gene's germline CDR1 is SEHNR and CDR2 FQNEAQ (reference sequence). The V and J ends lost 1 base and 1 base, in that order; junction bases with no gene match: 2. The CDR3 spans 15 residues. The CDR3 DNA follows: TGTGCCAGCAGCTTAGTTACTAGCGGCCAAGAGACCCAGTACTTC. Encoded protein: CASSLVTSGQETQYF.

This clonotype was counted at least ten times. The gene calls are TRBV6-5 and TRBJ1-5; no clear D. V was shortened by 2 bases and J by 7 bases, with 9 bases between the two germline ends. The CDR3 runs to 13 residues. The germline V gene has CDR1 MNHEY and CDR2 SVGAGI. The CDR3 DNA reads as TGTGCCAGCAGTTACACCCCTCTACAGCCCCAGCATTTT. Its translation: CASSYTPLQPQHF.

A remark on this clonotype: Being one base from a much bigger clone, this may be a read error. This chain connects TRBV18 to TRBJ2-3; D is undetermined. The CDR3 is 14 amino acids. Trimming shortened V by 0 bases and J by 6 bases, and 10 bases separated the two germline ends. Germline CDR1 is KGHSH and CDR2 is LQKENI. CDR3 sequence: CASSPPSTTDTQYF. The CDR3 DNA follows: TGTGCCAGCTCACCACCGTCCACGACTGATACGCAGTATTTT.